This is a list of T cell receptor beta chains from one sample in a study of a mutant IDH1 vaccine in newly diagnosed glioma. The method was immunoSEQ multiplex PCR; TCRdb's version includes in-frame clones alone and lacks a portion of them. Found here are 12,000 to 15,000 clones, approximately 90% of them singletons; the top ten hold 7% to 10%. The sample here was PBMCs, taken from a glioma patient treated with radiotherapy, temozolomide or both. These receptors were obtained from a woman between 40 and 50 years old with glioma. Some clones in this sample may be carry-over from other donors' samples. CDR3s include the opening cysteine and the closing phenylalanine or tryptophan. The D gene is left open where the match is weak. A row's size may be missing; if present it is once, few, many or a size class.

.,TRBV18,TRBJ1-1,.,CASEAPGPNTEAFF,TGTGCCAGCGAAGCCCCGGGGCCGAACACTGAAGCTTTCTTT
.,TRBV2,TRBJ2-7,TRBD1,CASSDRDRDYEQYF,TGTGCCAGCAGTGACCGGGACAGAGACTACGAGCAGTACTTC
.,TRBV5-6,TRBJ2-3,TRBD2,CASSETRSVAGGHRGTQYF,TGTGCCAGCAGCGAAACACGGTCTGTAGCGGGAGGGCACCGTGGTACGCAGTATTTT
once,TRBV6-1,TRBJ1-2,.,CASASEVGKRGYTF,TGTGCCAGCGCCTCCGAGGTAGGGAAGCGTGGCTACACCTTC
.,TRBV28,TRBJ1-2,.,CASSLDKLGYGYTF,TGTGCCAGCAGTTTGGACAAATTGGGCTATGGCTACACCTTC
.,TRBV28,TRBJ2-2,.,CASSISRGELFF,TGTGCCAGCAGCATAAGCCGCGGGGAGCTGTTTTTT
.,TRBV7-6,TRBJ2-7,.,CASSLYLKEQYF,TGTGCCAGCAGCTTATACCTCAAAGAGCAGTACTTC
.,TRBV9,TRBJ1-2,TRBD1,CASSLSGTGAYGYTF,TGTGCCAGCAGCCTCTCCGGGACAGGGGCCTATGGCTACACCTTC
.,TRBV2,TRBJ1-1,.,CASTVGKYTEAFF,TGTGCCAGCACTGTAGGAAAGTACACTGAAGCTTTCTTT
.,TRBV5-4,TRBJ1-1,.,CASSSLSGRADTEAFF,TGTGCCAGCAGCTCCTTGTCGGGCAGGGCTGACACTGAAGCTTTCTTT
.,TRBV5-1,TRBJ2-1,TRBD1,CASSPTQGGYNEQFF,TGCGCCAGCAGCCCTACACAGGGGGGTTACAATGAGCAGTTCTTC
.,TRBV18,TRBJ2-5,TRBD1,CASSPPAGTGGRETQYF,TGTGCCAGCTCACCACCAGCCGGGACAGGGGGGAGAGAGACCCAGTACTTC
.,TRBV30,TRBJ2-3,TRBD1,CAWSWDRANTDTQYF,TGTGCCTGGAGTTGGGACAGGGCAAACACAGATACGCAGTATTTT
.,TRBV5-1,TRBJ2-3,TRBD1,CASSFGAGTGVTDTQYF,TGCGCCAGCAGCTTTGGAGCAGGGACAGGGGTAACAGATACGCAGTATTTT
once,TRBV18,TRBJ1-4,.,CATRSSDEKLFF,TGTGCCACCCGTAGTTCCGATGAAAAACTGTTTTTT